Below are 4 T cell receptor beta chains sequenced from a single sample in a study of T cells in Graves' hyperthyroidism and ophthalmopathy. TCR beta CDR3 regions were amplified from RNA. When the TCR CDR3 underwent first-round RT-PCR, the HTBI primer set was used. TCRdb reanalysed the multiplex PCR reads using MiXCR and keeps one entry per CDR3 protein. The sample yields a few hundred thousand distinct CDR3 sequences, about a sixth seen once. The sequencing input was blood. Every receptor here comes from a woman aged 40-49 years with Graves' ophthalmopathy.

A word on this clonotype: This may be a read error: a much more frequent sequence differs by one nucleotide. The rearrangement links TRBV3-1 to TRBJ1-1; D may be TRBD1 (5 bases). CDR1 is LGHDT, CDR2 YNNKEL, per germline (reference sequence). V lost 4 bases and J 2 bases, leaving 14 bases between the germline ends. CDR3 length equals 15 residues. The CDR3, as DNA: TGTGCCAGCAGCCGATGGGGCAATGACAACACTGAAGCTTTCTTT. Translation gives CASSRWGNDNTEAFF.

At least ten counts were recorded for this clonotype. This rearrangement joins TRBV28 to TRBJ2-7, with D possibly being TRBD1 (7 bases). Trimming took 7 bases from V and 4 from J, leaving 17 bases between them. The CDR3 runs 14 residues. Per germline, CDR1 MDHEN and CDR2 SYDVKM. The DNA of the CDR3 is TGTGCCAGCATTCCTGGGACAGCGGGTTACGAGCAGTACTTC. It translates to CASIPGTAGYEQYF. The full variable domain, its missing parts supplied by reference TRBV28 and TRBJ2-7, is DVKVTQSSRYLVKRTGEKVFLECVQDMDHENMFWYRQDPGLGLRLIYFSYDVKMKEKGDIPEGYSVSREKKERFSLILESASTNQTSMYLCASIPGTAGYEQYFGPGTRLTVT.

This clonotype appeared a few times. The rearrangement links TRBV5-1 to TRBJ2-5, with a weak D call TRBD2 (5 bases). Germline CDR1 reads SGHRS; CDR2 reads YFSETQ. Deletions cut 4 bases from V and 4 bases from J, with 26 bases between. The CDR3 is made up of 18 amino acids. The CDR3 DNA sequence: TGCGCCAGCAGCCCCCCGGTCGGGGTTACAACAATAGGAGAGACCCAGTACTTC. It is translated as CASSPPVGVTTIGETQYF. The complete variable domain, with remaining parts taken from reference TRBV5-1 and TRBJ2-5, reads KAGVTQTPRYLIKTRGQQVTLSCSPISGHRSVSWYQQTPGQGLQFLFEYFSETQRNKGNFPGRFSGRQFSNSRSEMNVSTLELGDSALYLCASSPPVGVTTIGETQYFGPGTRLLVL.

This clonotype was found many times. The chain employs TRBV20-1 and TRBJ2-1; tentatively, D is TRBD1 (6 bases). The CDR3 runs to 15 residues. V was shortened by 0 bases and J by 6 bases, with 15 bases between the two germline ends. Germline-derived CDR1 and CDR2 are DFQATT and SNEGSKA (reference sequence). This CDR3 is CSARDPFRGGNEQFF. Here the CDR3 DNA reads TGCAGTGCTAGAGATCCTTTTAGAGGGGGCAATGAGCAGTTCTTC.